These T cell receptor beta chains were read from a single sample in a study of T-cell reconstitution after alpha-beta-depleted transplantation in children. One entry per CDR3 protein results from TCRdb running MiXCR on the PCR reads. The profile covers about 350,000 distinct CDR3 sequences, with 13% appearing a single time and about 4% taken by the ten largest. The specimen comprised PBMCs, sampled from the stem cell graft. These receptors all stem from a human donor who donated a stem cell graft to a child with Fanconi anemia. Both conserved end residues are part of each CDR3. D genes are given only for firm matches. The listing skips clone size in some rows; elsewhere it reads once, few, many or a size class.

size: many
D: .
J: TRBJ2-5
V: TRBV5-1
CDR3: CASSLGHQGETQYF
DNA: TGCGCCAGCAGCTTGGGACACCAGGGAGAGACCCAGTACTTC

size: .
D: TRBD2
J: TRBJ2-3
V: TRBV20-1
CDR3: CSAIDAGGGDTQYF
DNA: TGCAGTGCTATCGACGCGGGGGGAGGAGATACGCAGTATTTT

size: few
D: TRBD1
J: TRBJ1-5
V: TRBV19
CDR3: CATSGTVNQPQHF
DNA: TGTGCCACCTCCGGGACAGTTAATCAGCCCCAGCATTTT

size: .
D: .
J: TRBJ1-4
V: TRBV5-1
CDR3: CASSLRDPSGEKLFF
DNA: TGCGCCAGCAGCTTACGGGATCCCTCCGGGGAAAAACTGTTTTTT

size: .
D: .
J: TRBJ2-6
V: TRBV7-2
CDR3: CASIPGVSGANVLTF
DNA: TGTGCCAGCATCCCTGGGGTATCTGGGGCCAACGTCCTGACTTTC

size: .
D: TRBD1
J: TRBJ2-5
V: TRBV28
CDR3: CATLTGDQETQYF
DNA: TGTGCCACCCTGACAGGGGACCAAGAGACCCAGTACTTC

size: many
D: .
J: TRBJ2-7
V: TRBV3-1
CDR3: CASTPGGAEQYF
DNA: TGTGCCAGCACCCCCGGCGGAGCGGAGCAGTACTTC

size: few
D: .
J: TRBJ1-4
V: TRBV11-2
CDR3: CASSLVGPDINEKLFF
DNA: TGTGCCAGCAGCTTAGTAGGGCCGGACATAAATGAAAAACTGTTTTTT

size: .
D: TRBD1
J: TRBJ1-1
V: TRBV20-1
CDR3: CSAPNRGRGTEAFF
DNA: TGCAGTGCCCCCAACAGGGGGCGAGGGACTGAAGCTTTCTTT

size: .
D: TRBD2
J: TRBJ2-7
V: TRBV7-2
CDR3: CASSLRGAYEQYF
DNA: TGTGCCAGCAGCTTACGGGGGGCCTACGAGCAGTACTTC

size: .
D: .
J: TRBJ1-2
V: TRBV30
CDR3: CAWGPLANYGYTF
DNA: TGTGCCTGGGGACCGCTAGCTAACTATGGCTACACCTTC

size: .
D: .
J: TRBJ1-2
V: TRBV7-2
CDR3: CASSFGQRNYGYTF
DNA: TGTGCCAGCAGCTTTGGACAGAGGAACTATGGCTACACCTTC

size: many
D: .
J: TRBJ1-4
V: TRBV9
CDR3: CASSPHRESEKLFF
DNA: TGTGCCAGCAGCCCCCACAGGGAAAGTGAAAAACTGTTTTTT

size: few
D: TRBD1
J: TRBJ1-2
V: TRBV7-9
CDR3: CASSLDRGRVDNYGYTF
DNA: TGTGCCAGCAGCTTGGACAGGGGGCGCGTGGATAACTATGGCTACACCTTC

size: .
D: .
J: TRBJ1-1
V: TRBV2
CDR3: CASSSGPTADTEAFF
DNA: TGTGCCAGCAGCTCCGGGCCCACGGCTGACACTGAAGCTTTCTTT

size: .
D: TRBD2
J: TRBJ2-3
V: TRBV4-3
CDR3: CASSLLAPLAGGGDTQYF
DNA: TGCGCCAGCAGCCTACTTGCCCCACTAGCGGGGGGGGGAGATACGCAGTATTTT

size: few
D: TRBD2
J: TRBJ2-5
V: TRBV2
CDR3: CASSVPAGVEETQYF
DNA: TGTGCCAGCAGTGTCCCAGCGGGGGTTGAAGAGACCCAGTACTTC

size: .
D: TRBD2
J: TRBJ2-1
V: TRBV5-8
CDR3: CASSLRSGGFKDEQFF
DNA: TGTGCCAGCAGCTTGAGAAGCGGGGGCTTCAAGGATGAGCAGTTCTTC

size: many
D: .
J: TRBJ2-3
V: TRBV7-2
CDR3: CASSPSAGRTDTQYF
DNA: TGTGCCAGCAGCCCTAGCGCTGGTCGCACAGATACGCAGTATTTT

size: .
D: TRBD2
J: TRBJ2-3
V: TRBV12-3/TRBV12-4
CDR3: CASSLRGLDADTQYF
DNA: TGTGCCAGCAGTTTGAGGGGACTAGACGCAGATACGCAGTATTTT

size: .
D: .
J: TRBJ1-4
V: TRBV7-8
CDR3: CASSPQSNEKLFF
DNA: TGTGCCAGCAGCCCGCAGAGTAATGAAAAACTGTTTTTT

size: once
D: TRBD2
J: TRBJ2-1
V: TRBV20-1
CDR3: CSAGTPSGPYNEQFF
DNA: TGCAGTGCTGGAACCCCTAGCGGGCCTTACAATGAGCAGTTCTTC

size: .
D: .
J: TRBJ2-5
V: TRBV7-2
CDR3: CASSLAFTGSETQYF
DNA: TGTGCCAGCAGCTTAGCGTTTACAGGGTCGGAGACCCAGTACTTC

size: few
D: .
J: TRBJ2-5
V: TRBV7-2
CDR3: CASTLLVGTQYF
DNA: TGTGCCAGCACTCTCCTAGTGGGTACCCAGTACTTC

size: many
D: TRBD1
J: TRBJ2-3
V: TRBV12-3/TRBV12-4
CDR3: CASTDRGGTDTQYF
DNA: TGTGCCAGCACCGACAGGGGAGGCACAGATACGCAGTATTTT

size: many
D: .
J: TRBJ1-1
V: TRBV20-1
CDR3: CSAHNTEAFF
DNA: TGCAGTGCCCATAACACTGAAGCTTTCTTT

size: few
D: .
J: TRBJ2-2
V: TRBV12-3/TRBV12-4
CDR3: CASTLGGSNTGELFF
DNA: TGTGCCAGCACCCTAGGGGGGTCGAACACCGGGGAGCTGTTTTTT

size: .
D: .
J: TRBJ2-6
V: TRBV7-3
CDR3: CASSPGQLNSGANVLTF
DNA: TGTGCCAGCAGCCCGGGACAACTAAACTCTGGGGCCAACGTCCTGACTTTC

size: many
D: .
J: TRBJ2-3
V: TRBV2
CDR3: CASSDANTDTQYF
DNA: TGTGCCAGCAGTGACGCGAACACAGATACGCAGTATTTT

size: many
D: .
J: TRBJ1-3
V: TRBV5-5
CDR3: CASSLVQGLGGNTIYF
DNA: TGTGCCAGCAGCTTGGTCCAGGGTCTCGGTGGAAACACCATATATTTT

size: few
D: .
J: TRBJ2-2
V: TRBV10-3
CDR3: CAIRRGDSVTGELFF
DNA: TGTGCCATCAGAAGGGGGGATTCCGTCACCGGGGAGCTGTTTTTT

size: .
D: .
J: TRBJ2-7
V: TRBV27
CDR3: CASSRGGGPYEQYF
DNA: TGTGCCAGCAGTAGGGGCGGCGGACCCTACGAGCAGTACTTC